A single sample gave rise to the 21 T cell receptor beta chains below, sequenced in a study of blood T cells in healthy people across ages. A sample-barcoded 5' primer and a J-beta primer mix were used in a second PCR of about 6 to 12 cycles. MiXCR was run by TCRdb on the 5' RACE reads, yielding one entry per CDR3 protein. The table records 700,000 to 900,000 distinct CDR3 sequences, around 24% of them present only once. This sample was shared with a second study, whose subject was T cells of mothers and their children.

Sequenced sample: blood. Receptor source: a boy aged 5-17 years in good health.

The chain recombines TRBV9 with TRBJ2-5, with 11 bases identical to TRBD2. The J call is in doubt because the DNA end fits TRBJ2-7 better. The CDR3 spans 15 residues. Per the germline V gene, CDR1 is SGDLS and CDR2 is YYNGEE. The CDR3 sequence is CASSPGLAETYEQYF. CDR3 sequence (DNA): TGTGCCAGCAGCCCGGGACTAGCGGAGACCTACGAGCAGTACTTC.

The table lists this clonotype with a few counts. The chain is built from TRBV5-1 and TRBJ1-6, with 9 bases aligning to TRBD1. Trimming at V came to 0 bases and at J to 10 bases, leaving 8 bases not matched to a gene. The CDR3 consists of 16 residues. CDR1 and CDR2 from the germline V gene are SGHRS and YFSETQ. Here the CDR3 reads CASSLDGDRVGSPLHF. DNA of the CDR3: TGCGCCAGCAGCTTGGATGGGGACAGGGTCGGGTCACCCCTCCACTTT.

The chain is built from TRBV4-1 and TRBJ1-4; no clear D. Germline V gene lookup returns CDR1 MGHRA and CDR2 YSYEKL. This CDR3 region has 16 residues. Deletions cut 0 bases from V and 4 bases from J, with 12 bases between. The DNA of the CDR3 is TGCGCCAGCAGCCAAGATTCCGGGATGCTTAATGAAAAACTGTTTTTT. Translation: CASSQDSGMLNEKLFF.

A few counts support this clonotype. CDR3 region: CASSLGGELDSPLHF. The CDR3 coding sequence is TGTGCCAGCAGTTTAGGGGGGGAACTTGATTCACCCCTCCACTTT. The chain links TRBV27 to TRBJ1-6, with D possibly matching TRBD1 (5 bases). This CDR3 has 15 residues. Germline V gene lookup returns CDR1 MNHEY and CDR2 SMNVEV (reference sequence). Trimming took off 2 bases at V and 8 bases at J, with 13 bases between the two ends.

This clonotype has only a few counts. This chain joins TRBV5-1 and TRBJ2-3; 8 bases align to TRBD1. The CDR3 is 16 amino acids. Per the germline V gene, CDR1 is SGHRS and CDR2 is YFSETQ. After removal of 4 bases from V and 4 bases from J, the junction contained 11 bases not matched to a gene. Here the CDR3 DNA reads TGCGCCAGCAGCCAGGGGGCTAGTGAGTTTGCAGATACGCAGTATTTT. Translating gives CASSQGASEFADTQYF.

In regard to this clonotype: The junction shows a germline mismatch at one end, possibly a read error. The V gene is TRBV7-3, the J gene TRBJ2-5, with 8 bases fitting TRBD1. In germline, CDR1 is SGHTA, CDR2 FQGTGA. This CDR3 region has 15 residues. The CDR3 DNA reads TGTGCCAGCAGCTTTTCAGGGGGCGCAGGGGAGAGCCAGTACTTC. Translated: CASSFSGGAGESQYF.

In its sample, this clonotype was seen a few times. The chain combines TRBV5-1 with TRBJ2-2; TRBD1 aligns across 9 bases. The CDR3 has 16 amino acids. Germline V gene data show CDR1 as SGHRS and CDR2 as YFSETQ. V was pared by 0 bases and J by 6 bases, with 6 bases of the junction left unmatched. DNA for the CDR3: TGCGCCAGCAGCTTGGCGGACAGGGGAGCTTCCGGGGAGCTGTTTTTT. Its protein is CASSLADRGASGELFF.

The CDR3 DNA sequence: TGCGCCAGCAGCCCCGAGGCCGGGACACTCCCCTACGAGCAGTACTTC. Translation: CASSPEAGTLPYEQYF. The chain is built from TRBV5-1 and TRBJ2-7, with D perhaps matching TRBD1 (6 bases). V lost 4 bases to trimming and J lost 2 bases, with 19 bases between them. This CDR3 is built from 16 residues. Germline V CDR1 and CDR2: SGHRS, YFSETQ.

This clonotype was recorded at least ten times. The chain carries TRBV5-1 and TRBJ2-3; TRBD2 is a possible D gene (5 bases). Trimming shortened V by 0 bases and J by 0 bases, and 11 bases separated the two germline ends. The V gene's germline CDR1 is SGHRS and CDR2 YFSETQ. This CDR3 contains 16 residues. Here the CDR3 DNA reads TGCGCCAGCAGCTTGGGGGAGCATTCTAGCACAGATACGCAGTATTTT. Translating it yields CASSLGEHSSTDTQYF.

The CDR3 sequence is CSVMAYSDEQYF. DNA for the CDR3: TGCAGCGTTATGGCATATTCTGACGAGCAGTACTTC. The gene calls are TRBV29-1 and TRBJ2-7; D is undetermined. Germline values: CDR1 SQVTM, CDR2 ANQGSEA. The CDR3 loop spans 12 amino acids. V lost 5 bases to trimming and J lost 5 bases, with 13 bases between them.

This clonotype was counted only a few times. The J gene is TRBJ2-1, the V gene TRBV14, with D possibly being TRBD2 (6 bases). Trimming stripped 0 bases from V and 0 bases from J, with 15 bases between. Germline lookup yields CDR1 SGHDN and CDR2 FVKESK. The CDR3 covers 18 residues. The CDR3 sequence: CASSQDSLGRSSYNEQFF. DNA for the CDR3: TGTGCCAGCAGCCAAGATTCGTTGGGGAGGAGCTCCTACAATGAGCAGTTCTTC.

V and J are TRBV2 and TRBJ2-5; D gene unclear. With the DNA end fitting TRBJ2-7 better, the J assignment may be wrong. The germline gives CDR1 SNHLY, CDR2 FYNNEI. This CDR3 spans 14 amino acids. This CDR3 reads CASKEDGLSYEQYF. The CDR3 bases are TGTGCCAGCAAAGAGGACGGTCTATCCTACGAGCAGTACTTC.

The chain combines TRBV28 with TRBJ2-5; TRBD1 agrees at 9 bases. The J call may be faulty, since TRBJ2-1 better matches the DNA end. The length of the CDR3 is 16 residues. CDR1 is MDHEN and CDR2 is SYDVKM in the germline V gene. The CDR3 nucleotides are TGTGCCAGCAGTTTAATGGTTAGGGACAGGGTCGGGGAGCAGTTCTTC. This gives the protein CASSLMVRDRVGEQFF.

The gene calls are TRBV29-1 and TRBJ1-1, with 7 bases matching TRBD1. J lost 5 bases, V lost 3 bases, and 6 bases had no gene match. The CDR3 extends over 13 amino acids. The germline CDR1 and CDR2 sequences are SQVTM and ANQGSEA. The CDR3 sequence: CSVDGRGGTEAFF. CDR3 nucleotide sequence: TGCAGCGTTGACGGCAGGGGGGGGACTGAAGCTTTCTTT.

The chain employs TRBV20-1 and TRBJ2-7, with TRBD1 matching over 12 bases. Trimming removed 5 bases from V and 2 bases from J; junction bases left unmatched: 13. The CDR3 totals 17 residues. Per germline, CDR1 DFQATT and CDR2 SNEGSKA (reference sequence). The CDR3 protein is CSAHGPGQGARTYEQYF. DNA of the CDR3: TGCAGTGCTCATGGACCGGGACAGGGGGCGCGGACCTACGAGCAGTACTTC.

The chain carries TRBV5-1 and TRBJ2-5; 12 bases are shared with TRBD2. The CDR3 length is 15 residues. Germline-derived CDR1 and CDR2 are SGHRS and YFSETQ. The J segment lost 5 bases and the V segment lost 6 bases, leaving 8 bases of the junction unmatched. Here the CDR3 reads CASNPLAGGPETQYF. DNA for the CDR3: TGCGCCAGCAACCCACTAGCGGGGGGCCCGGAGACCCAGTACTTC.

This clonotype showed up just a few times. CDR3 protein: CATRTISYEQYF. CDR3 coding DNA: TGTGCCACCCGGACAATCTCCTACGAGCAGTACTTC. The chain links TRBV10-3 to TRBJ2-7; D is possibly TRBD1 (5 bases). The CDR3 is 12 amino acids. V lost 10 bases, J lost 0 bases, and 10 bases lay in between. Germline V lookup: CDR1 ENHRY, CDR2 SYGVKD.

This clonotype was picked up a small number of times. The rearrangement links TRBV25-1 to TRBJ1-2, with unresolved D. CDR3 size: 15 residues. Germline V lookup: CDR1 MGHDK, CDR2 SYGVNS. The germline V and J ends were trimmed by 3 bases and 0 bases, with 11 bases remaining between them. DNA of the CDR3: TGTGCCAGCAGTGATACACTAAAAGCTAACTATGGCTACACCTTC. Protein: CASSDTLKANYGYTF.

Only one count was recorded for this clonotype. Mismatch with germline at one junction end may stem from a read error. The V and J genes are TRBV24-1 and TRBJ1-1, with TRBD1 identical over 7 bases. This CDR3 has 15 residues. Germline V gene sequence: CDR1 KGHDR, CDR2 SFDVKD. CDR3 region: CATSDFRDRHTEPFF. The DNA of the CDR3 is TGTGCCACCAGTGATTTCCGGGACAGACACACTGAACCTTTCTTT.

This chain links TRBV20-1 with TRBJ2-1, with D possibly matching TRBD1 (5 bases). The CDR3 sequence is 13 residues long. Germline V CDR1 and CDR2: DFQATT, SNEGSKA (reference sequence). CDR3 coding DNA: TGCACCGCCCGGGCAGGGCCCTACAATGAGCAGTTCTTC. This gives the protein CTARAGPYNEQFF.

V and J are TRBV20-1 and TRBJ1-2; D is unclear. V lost 0 bases, J lost 2 bases, and 4 bases lay in between. This CDR3 spans 12 amino acids. Per germline, CDR1 DFQATT and CDR2 SNEGSKA (reference sequence). CDR3 sequence reads: CSARDTNYGYTF. CDR3 DNA sequence: TGCAGTGCTAGAGACACCAACTATGGCTACACCTTC.